This T cell receptor (beta chain) came from a study of blood T cell repertoires in COVID-19. Data came from immunoSEQ multiplex PCR; TCRdb stores just in-frame clones and leaves some out. The sample lists about 330,000 clones, roughly 87% seen once, with 9.9% in the top ten. The length of the CDR3 is 13 residues. Trimming took 6 bases from V and 0 from J, leaving 8 bases between them. From germline, CDR1 is ENHRY and CDR2 SYGVKD. The source material was peripheral blood. This receptor was identified in a man younger than 45 with COVID-19, enrolled during active disease. V and J are TRBV10-3 and TRBJ1-1; D is possibly TRBD1 (5 bases). CDR3 region: CAISPGVNTEAFF. The CDR3 bases are TGTGCCATCAGCCCGGGGGTGAACACTGAAGCTTTCTTT.